This paragraph reports one T cell receptor (beta chain). V lost 4 bases and J 4 bases, leaving 23 bases between the germline ends. CDR1 is SGHVS and CDR2 is FNYEAQ in the germline V gene. This CDR3 spans 17 amino acids. The record originates from a study of cytomegalovirus exposure and HLA in healthy donors. The study ran its PCR with 60 Vbeta and 13 Jbeta primers. The method was immunoSEQ multiplex PCR; TCRdb's version includes in-frame clones alone and lacks a portion of them. Here the sample spans 150,000 to 200,000 clones, 70% to 80% being singletons. Sequenced input: PBMCs. The clonotype originates from a woman aged 25 to 45 in good health and CMV-seropositive. The chain recombines TRBV7-6 with TRBJ2-7; D perhaps matches TRBD2 (6 bases). DNA for the CDR3: TGTGCCAGCAGCTCTTACCTGGCGGAGGGCCGTGGGTACGAGCAGTACTTC. Its translation: CASSSYLAEGRGYEQYF.